This T cell receptor beta chain was identified in a study of CD8 T cells in ankylosing spondylitis. TCRdb analysed the 5' RACE reads with MiXCR anew, one entry per CDR3 protein. The sample carries about 130,000 distinct CDR3 sequences, roughly a tenth recorded once. Points from the study as a whole: A motif of roughly eight highly homologous TCR beta variants was seen as apparently characteristic of ankylosing spondylitis blood.

The CDR3 loop spans 17 amino acids. About this clonotype: Its target is unknown.

Sequenced sample: blood, either unsorted or a sorted T cell fraction (not recorded which). The TCR originated in a male donor with ankylosing spondylitis or in good health (not recorded which). V and J are TRBV21-1 and TRBJ2-7; the D call in the table, TRBD2, was not verified against the DNA. TRBV21-1 is labeled a pseudogene. CDR3 residues: CASSNRPRLAGSYEQYF. The CDR3 coding sequence is TGTGCCAGCAGCAACCGCCCCCGACTAGCGGGCTCCTACGAGCAGTACTTC.